This T cell receptor (beta chain) was sequenced for a study of T cells in Graves' hyperthyroidism and ophthalmopathy. For the study at large: The blood sample was taken at first diagnosis, before treatment began.

Study findings and constraints: Stable hyperthyroidism was told apart from ophthalmopathy by a model built on 13 V-J features. Appearing also in blood were most of the thyroid clonotypes expanded above 0.001.

This clonotype was picked up a small number of times. Its cognate antigen is unknown. V was trimmed by 5 bases and J by 3 bases, leaving 11 bases between them. The CDR3 consists of 13 residues. Germline V gives CDR1 MNHEY, CDR2 SMNVEV (reference sequence). From RNA transcripts, TCR beta CDR3 regions were amplified. Initially, a first-round RT-PCR of the TCR CDR3 employed the HTBI primer set. One entry per CDR3 protein, called by TCRdb with MiXCR from the multiplex PCR reads. The data contain some 460,000 distinct CDR3 sequences, 15% to 18% of them singletons. This TCR came from a woman aged 18-35 years with Graves' hyperthyroidism. V gene TRBV27 combines with J gene TRBJ2-7, with TRBD1 as a possible D gene (6 bases). Material: blood. In DNA form, the CDR3 reads TGTGCCAGCAGTGGCAAACAGGGCTACGAGCAGTACTTC. This gives the protein CASSGKQGYEQYF.